A single sample gave rise to the 19 T cell receptor beta chains below, sequenced in a study of cytomegalovirus exposure and HLA in healthy donors. The PCR contained 60 Vbeta and 13 Jbeta primers. Sequencing was performed with immunoSEQ multiplex PCR; in TCRdb, only in-frame clones are kept and a portion is missing. The table shows 200,000 to 250,000 clones, with 70% to 90% occurring only once. Sequenced sample: PBMCs. These receptor sequences come from a human donor in good health.

This chain uses TRBV21-1 with TRBJ2-1; the DNA was not compared with TRBD1, the D call given in the table. TRBV21-1 is flagged as a pseudogene. CDR3 length equals 15 residues. The CDR3 region is CASSKGSGAVREQFF. CDR3 bases: TGTGCCAGCAGCAAAGGGTCAGGGGCCGTTAGGGAGCAGTTCTTC.

This clone was picked up a small number of times. CDR3 in amino acids: CASGDRGVEAFF. The CDR3 DNA sequence: TGTGCCAGCGGGGACAGGGGCGTTGAAGCTTTCTTT. This sequence joins TRBV6-6 and TRBJ1-1; 10 nucleotides agree with TRBD1. The germline gives CDR1 MNHNY, CDR2 SVGAGI (reference sequence). This CDR3 is built from 12 residues. The trim removed 8 bases at V and 7 bases at J, leaving 4 bases unmatched.

This clone was detected ten times or more. The chain recombines TRBV4-3 with TRBJ2-3; TRBD1 agrees at 9 bases. Per the germline V gene, CDR1 is LGHNA and CDR2 is YSLEER. Trimming cost V 4 bases and J 0 bases; bases outside gene matches: 11. The CDR3 has 18 amino acids. The CDR3 region has the DNA TGCGCCAGCAGCCCTGGGACAGGGATTGAGAGAAGCACAGATACGCAGTATTTT. Protein: CASSPGTGIERSTDTQYF.

The J gene is TRBJ2-7, the V gene TRBV29-1; 8 nucleotides match TRBD2. Germline loops: CDR1 SQVTM, CDR2 ANQGSEA. The CDR3 runs 13 residues. J lost 4 bases, V lost 5 bases, and 7 bases had no gene match. Here the CDR3 reads CSVRVAGFYEQYF. CDR3 DNA: TGCAGCGTTAGAGTAGCGGGGTTTTACGAGCAGTACTTC.

This rearrangement joins TRBV28 to TRBJ2-3; a weak D match, TRBD1 (6 bases). The CDR3 length is 15 residues. Looked up from germline, CDR1 is MDHEN and CDR2 is SYDVKM. The germline V and J ends were trimmed by 6 bases and 2 bases, with 15 bases remaining between them. The CDR3 DNA reads TGTGCCAGCAGCCCAGGGGCCCTCTCCACAGATACGCAGTATTTT. Its protein product is CASSPGALSTDTQYF.

The V gene is TRBV5-1, the J gene TRBJ2-7, with TRBD2 matching over 11 bases. J was trimmed by 6 bases and V by 3 bases; bases with no gene match: 8. Germline V lookup: CDR1 SGHRS, CDR2 YFSETQ. The CDR3 consists of 15 residues. CDR3 protein: CASSWGTSGIGEQYF. CDR3 bases: TGCGCCAGCAGCTGGGGGACTAGCGGAATAGGCGAGCAGTACTTC.

This chain links TRBV19 with TRBJ1-1; D call uncertain. Between the trimmed V and J ends, which lost 3 bases and 1 base, there was a span of 12 bases. Germline CDR1 LNHDA, CDR2 SQIVND (reference sequence). This CDR3 spans 15 amino acids. The CDR3 reads CASSMRGAENTEAFF. The CDR3 DNA follows: TGTGCCAGTAGTATGCGTGGAGCGGAGAACACTGAAGCTTTCTTT. Full variable domain (missing parts from reference TRBV19 and TRBJ1-1): DGGITQSPKYLFRKEGQNVTLSCEQNLNHDAMYWYRQDPGQGLRLIYYSQIVNDFQKGDIAEGYSVSREKKESFPLTVTSAQKNPTAFYLCASSMRGAENTEAFFGQGTRLTVV.

This clone has just a few counts. The chain carries TRBV5-6 and TRBJ2-7; D is perhaps TRBD2 (5 bases). Germline loops: CDR1 SGHDT, CDR2 YYEEEE. CDR3 length: 14 residues. The V gene lost 0 bases and the J gene lost 2 bases, with 9 bases spanning the gap. Written as DNA, the CDR3 is TGTGCCAGCAGCTTGGCCGGGGTTCCCTACGAGCAGTACTTC. This translates into CASSLAGVPYEQYF.

The rearrangement joins TRBV30 to TRBJ1-1; TRBD1 aligns across 8 bases. Germline CDR1 and CDR2: GTSNPN and SVGIG (reference sequence). With 4 bases clipped from V and 4 bases from J, the junction kept 5 bases outside the gene matches. CDR3 length: 13 amino acids. CDR3 region: CAWNTGGGTEAFF. In nucleotides, the CDR3 is TGTGCCTGGAACACAGGGGGAGGCACTGAAGCTTTCTTT.

The chain employs TRBV15 and TRBJ2-3; perhaps TRBD2 as D (6 bases). Germline CDR1 LNHNV, CDR2 YYDKDF (reference sequence). The V end was cut by 3 bases, the J end by 0 bases, with 13 bases between. CDR3 size: 16 residues. In nucleotides, the CDR3 is TGTGCCACCAGCAGTCGGGACTCAACAAGCACAGATACGCAGTATTTT. This translates into CATSSRDSTSTDTQYF.

V usage is TRBV28 and J usage is TRBJ2-7; the D gene is possibly TRBD2 (6 bases). The CDR3 runs to 12 residues. Per the germline V gene, CDR1 is MDHEN and CDR2 is SYDVKM. Trimming left V 9 bases short and J 3 bases short, with 12 bases between. CDR3: CASKEGYYEQYF. CDR3 nucleotides: TGTGCCAGTAAGGAGGGTTACTACGAGCAGTACTTC.

The chain is built from TRBV5-4 and TRBJ2-5; 12 nucleotides agree with TRBD1. The J call is in doubt because the DNA end fits TRBJ2-7 better. The CDR3 totals 14 residues. Per the germline V gene, CDR1 is SGHNT and CDR2 is YYREEE (reference sequence). The DNA of the CDR3 is TGTGCCAGCAGCTGGGACAGGGGGCCCTACGAGCAGTACTTC. Encoded protein: CASSWDRGPYEQYF.

The chain employs TRBV2 and TRBJ2-5, with D possibly TRBD2 on 5 matching bases. V was pared by 9 bases and J by 5 bases, with 10 bases between. Germline V gene sequence: CDR1 SNHLY, CDR2 FYNNEI. CDR3 length: 11 amino acids. DNA of the CDR3: TGTGCCAGAGGGAGTCACGAGACCCAGTACTTC. Protein: CARGSHETQYF. The full variable domain, rest sourced from reference TRBV2 and TRBJ2-5, is EPEVTQTPSHQVTQMGQEVILRCVPISNHLYFYWYRQILGQKVEFLVSFYNNEISEKSEIFDDQFSVERPDGSNFTLKIRSTKLEDSAMYFCARGSHETQYFGPGTRLLVL.

The chain links TRBV4-1 to TRBJ2-5; a possible D gene is TRBD2 (6 bases). Trimming removed 5 bases from V and 2 bases from J, with 12 bases in between. This CDR3 is 14 amino acids long. Germline values: CDR1 MGHRA, CDR2 YSYEKL. CDR3 amino acids: CASSTAGTQETQYF. The CDR3 DNA follows: TGCGCCAGCAGCACCGCGGGGACTCAAGAGACCCAGTACTTC.

The chain is built from TRBV6-6 and TRBJ2-3; 9 positions agree with TRBD2. CDR3 size: 16 residues. The ends lost 5 bases at V and 2 bases at J; junction bases unmatched: 8. CDR1 MNHNY and CDR2 SVGAGI come from the germline V gene (reference sequence). The CDR3 here is CASSRGLAQVTDTQYF. The CDR3 nucleotides are TGTGCCAGCAGTCGTGGACTAGCGCAAGTCACAGATACGCAGTATTTT.

Only a few counts were recorded for this clone. The chain couples TRBV19 to TRBJ2-7; no firm D call. Trimming stripped 5 bases from V and 2 bases from J, with 13 bases between. CDR3 length: 14 residues. Germline values: CDR1 LNHDA, CDR2 SQIVND (reference sequence). Here the CDR3 DNA reads TGTGCCAGTAGTCCCTCCCCGGTCACCTACGAGCAGTACTTC. It specifies CASSPSPVTYEQYF.

Written as DNA, the CDR3 is TGTGCCAGCAGCGTGTTCGCGGGAGTAAGCACAGATACGCAGTATTTT. Encoded protein: CASSVFAGVSTDTQYF. This chain connects TRBV9 to TRBJ2-3; 7 bases map to TRBD2. CDR1 and CDR2 from the germline V gene are SGDLS and YYNGEE. J lost 0 bases, V lost 2 bases, and 6 bases had no gene match. The length of the CDR3 is 16 residues.

The V gene is TRBV28, the J gene TRBJ1-2; TRBD1 matches 9 bases. V lost 5 bases to trimming and J lost 8 bases; unmatched junction nucleotides: 12. CDR1 MDHEN and CDR2 SYDVKM come from the germline V gene. This CDR3 has 15 amino acids. The chain's CDR3 is CASSPHPGQGKGYTF. DNA of the CDR3: TGTGCCAGCAGTCCACATCCGGGACAGGGAAAGGGCTACACCTTC.

This chain links TRBV30 with TRBJ1-2, with TRBD1 matching 8 bases. The length of the CDR3 is 13 residues. V lost 1 base to trimming and J lost 6 bases; unmatched junction nucleotides: 4. From germline, CDR1 is GTSNPN and CDR2 SVGIG (reference sequence). The DNA of the CDR3 is TGTGCCTGGAGTGCAGGGGGCGCCCATGGCTACACCTTC. Translated: CAWSAGGAHGYTF. The variable domain in full, completed from reference TRBV30 and TRBJ1-2, reads SQTIHQWPATLVQPVGSPLSLECTVEGTSNPNLYWYRQAAGRGLQLLFYSVGIGQISSEVPQNLSASRPQDRQFILSSKKLLLSDSGFYLCAWSAGGAHGYTFGSGTRLTVV.